Shown below are 24 T cell receptor beta chains from a single sample sequenced in a study of spatial heterogeneity in lung cancer. Sample time point: sample taken at primary tumor resection. TCRdb fed the 5' RACE reads into MiXCR, producing one record per CDR3 protein. The sample carries tens of thousands of distinct CDR3 sequences, roughly 7.2% recorded once. The specimen comprised PBMCs, sampled at surgery. Receptor source: a female donor with early-stage non-small cell lung cancer.

The chain links TRBV4-3 to TRBJ2-6; possible D gene TRBD1, 6 bases. Trimming cost V 6 bases and J 1 base, with 7 bases left between them. The CDR3 consists of 14 residues. CDR1 is LGHNA and CDR2 is YSLEER in the germline V gene. The CDR3: CASRTGSGANVLTF. CDR3 nucleotides: TGCGCCAGCAGGACAGGTTCTGGGGCCAACGTCCTGACTTTC.

Ten or more counts support this clonotype. The chain uses TRBV29-1 and TRBJ1-4; 10 nucleotides line up with TRBD1. Per germline, CDR1 SQVTM and CDR2 ANQGSEA. The J segment lost 4 bases and the V segment lost 4 bases, leaving 3 bases of the junction unmatched. The CDR3 contains 14 residues. Here the CDR3 DNA reads TGCAGCGTTGGGACAGGGGGGATTAATGAAAAACTGTTTTTT. This encodes CSVGTGGINEKLFF.

This clonotype has a count of ten or more. J is TRBJ1-4 and V is TRBV7-2; TRBD1 matches at 7 bases. The V gene end was trimmed by 1 base and the J gene end by 4 bases; junction bases not matched to a gene: 0. Germline V gene sequence: CDR1 SGHTA, CDR2 FQGNSA. This CDR3 contains 14 residues. The CDR3 is CASSLGDSNEKLFF. CDR3 bases: TGTGCCAGCAGCTTAGGGGACAGTAATGAAAAACTGTTTTTT. The full variable domain, in which reference TRBV7-2 and TRBJ1-4 provide the parts outside the CDR3, is GAGVSQSPSNKVTEKGKDVELRCDPISGHTALYWYRQSLGQGLEFLIYFQGNSAPDKSGLPSDRFSAERTGGSVSTLTIQRTQQEDSAVYLCASSLGDSNEKLFFGSGTQLSVL.

This clonotype was seen at least ten times. CDR3 in amino acids: CATMGQIYEQYF. For the CDR3, the DNA is TGTGCCACCATGGGACAGATCTACGAGCAGTACTTC. The J gene is TRBJ2-7, the V gene TRBV6-5, with 7 bases that match TRBD1. The V segment lost 10 bases and the J segment 3 bases; nucleotides outside the gene matches: 6. Germline V gene lookup returns CDR1 MNHEY and CDR2 SVGAGI. The CDR3 runs to 12 residues.

This clonotype appeared many times. The chain uses TRBV12-3 or TRBV12-4 and TRBJ1-1; the match to TRBD1 covers 8 bases. The V gene end was trimmed by 2 bases and the J gene end by 4 bases; junction bases not matched to a gene: 3. The length of the CDR3 is 14 residues. CDR3 region: CASSLRQGRTEAFF. In nucleotides, the CDR3 is TGTGCCAGCAGTTTAAGACAGGGGCGCACTGAAGCTTTCTTT.

The J gene is TRBJ1-2, the V gene TRBV3-1; D call uncertain. Trimming left V 1 base short and J 5 bases short, with 8 bases between. Germline loops: CDR1 LGHDT, CDR2 YNNKEL (reference sequence). The CDR3 is made up of 13 amino acids. The DNA of the CDR3 is TGTGCCAGCAGCCAAGGGTCGATGTATGGCTACACCTTC. This translates into CASSQGSMYGYTF.

This clonotype was seen a handful of times. The V call is TRBV5-8, the J call TRBJ1-1; TRBD1 aligns across 11 bases. J lost 6 bases, V lost 5 bases, and 6 bases had no gene match. The CDR3 loop spans 14 amino acids. CDR1 is SGHTS and CDR2 is YDEGEE in the germline V gene. CDR3: CASRDRDRGAEAFF. CDR3 DNA sequence: TGTGCCAGCAGGGACCGGGACAGGGGGGCTGAAGCTTTCTTT.

This clonotype was counted ten times or more. The chain couples TRBV14 to TRBJ2-1, with 13 nucleotides matching TRBD2. Per germline, CDR1 SGHDN and CDR2 FVKESK. J was trimmed by 0 bases and V by 4 bases; bases with no gene match: 9. This CDR3 has 19 amino acids. CDR3 sequence: CASSPRLAGGLSSYNEQFF. CDR3 sequence (DNA): TGTGCCAGCAGCCCAAGACTAGCGGGAGGCCTCAGCTCCTACAATGAGCAGTTCTTC.

This clonotype was seen only a few times. V usage is TRBV4-1 and J usage is TRBJ1-2; D gene ambiguous. The V end was cut by 4 bases, the J end by 10 bases, with 13 bases between. This CDR3 is built from 12 residues. CDR1 MGHRA and CDR2 YSYEKL come from the germline V gene. The CDR3 sequence: CASSPVGGYYTF. Written as DNA, the CDR3 is TGCGCCAGCAGCCCGGTGGGCGGGTACTACACCTTC.

This clonotype was counted ten times or more. V is TRBV20-1 and J is TRBJ1-4; 9 positions agree with TRBD1. This CDR3 is 15 amino acids long. The ends lost 4 bases at V and 7 bases at J; junction bases unmatched: 10. Germline V gene data show CDR1 as DFQATT and CDR2 as SNEGSKA (reference sequence). The CDR3 loop reads CSATDRGGPAEKLFF. The CDR3 bases are TGCAGTGCTACTGACAGGGGGGGTCCGGCTGAAAAACTGTTTTTT.

Here the CDR3 reads CASSLRGSTGELFF. CDR3 coding DNA: TGTGCCAGCAGTTTACGGGGCAGCACCGGGGAGCTGTTTTTT. V is TRBV12-3 or TRBV12-4 and J is TRBJ2-2; D is perhaps TRBD1 or TRBD2 (5 bases each). V gave up 2 bases and J gave up 4 bases, with 8 bases separating them. The CDR3 runs to 14 residues.

V usage is TRBV5-1 and J usage is TRBJ2-7, with TRBD2 matching over 11 bases. Germline CDR1 reads SGHRS; CDR2 reads YFSETQ. The CDR3 sequence is 15 residues long. After removal of 4 bases from V and 0 bases from J, the junction contained 3 bases not matched to a gene. In DNA, the CDR3 is TGCGCCAGCAGCGGCGGGACTAGCGGCTCCTACGAGCAGTACTTC. Protein sequence: CASSGGTSGSYEQYF.

Ten or more counts support this clonotype. This sequence joins TRBV30 and TRBJ2-7; 11 bases line up with TRBD2. CDR3 size: 13 residues. Trimming removed 0 bases from V and 13 bases from J; junction bases left unmatched: 8. CDR1 is GTSNPN and CDR2 is SVGIG in the germline V gene (reference sequence). The CDR3 nucleotides are TGTGCCTGGAGTGTATCAACTAGCGGGAGACAATACTTC. Amino acids: CAWSVSTSGRQYF.

Only a few counts were recorded for this clonotype. This chain joins TRBV6-5 and TRBJ2-6, with 12 bases identical to TRBD1. Trimming removed 8 bases from V and 0 bases from J; junction bases left unmatched: 5. Germline V CDR1 and CDR2: MNHEY, SVGAGI. The CDR3 has 17 amino acids. The CDR3 coding sequence is TGTGCCAGCGGGACAGGGGGCCGACCCTCTGGGGCCAACGTCCTGACTTTC. As protein: CASGTGGRPSGANVLTF.

This clonotype occurred many times. The chain couples TRBV10-1 to TRBJ1-1; D possibly corresponds to TRBD1 (5 bases). CDR3 length: 15 residues. V was cut by 2 bases and J by 2 bases, with 12 bases left in between. Germline loops: CDR1 WNHNN, CDR2 SYGVQD (reference sequence). CDR3 region: CASSEPTELNTEAFF. CDR3 DNA sequence: TGCGCCAGCAGTGAGCCGACAGAGCTTAACACTGAAGCTTTCTTT.

This clonotype came up many times. The rearrangement uses TRBV6-5 and TRBJ2-7; 7 nucleotides match TRBD1. The germline V gene encodes CDR1 MNHEY and CDR2 SVGAGI. The CDR3 runs to 15 residues. Trimming removed 2 bases from V and 3 bases from J; junction bases left unmatched: 7. The CDR3 loop reads CASSYRGTAFYEQYF. In DNA, the CDR3 is TGTGCCAGCAGTTACAGGGGGACAGCTTTCTACGAGCAGTACTTC.

The chain joins TRBV10-3 to TRBJ2-7; TRBD2 might be the D (5 bases). The V end lost 6 bases, the J end lost 5 bases, and 8 bases lay between the germline ends. Germline values: CDR1 ENHRY, CDR2 SYGVKD. CDR3 length: 11 amino acids. Here the CDR3 DNA reads TGTGCCATCAGCTCGAGGGACGAGCAGTACTTC. This encodes CAISSRDEQYF.

This clonotype was detected many times. The J gene is TRBJ2-7, the V gene TRBV5-4; perhaps D is TRBD1 or TRBD2 (6 bases each). Germline V lookup: CDR1 SGHNT, CDR2 YYREEE (reference sequence). This CDR3 has 15 amino acids. The V gene lost 2 bases and the J gene lost 0 bases, with 12 bases spanning the gap. The CDR3 nucleotides read TGTGCCAGCAGCTTTGGGGGGCCGAGCTCCTACGAGCAGTACTTC. Its translation: CASSFGGPSSYEQYF.

The genes are TRBV28 and TRBJ2-5; the D gene is possibly TRBD2 (5 bases). CDR1 is MDHEN, CDR2 SYDVKM, per germline. Trimming shortened V by 4 bases and J by 5 bases, and 23 bases separated the two germline ends. The CDR3 consists of 17 residues. CDR3 residues: CASSSPGRHVGVETQYF. CDR3 in DNA: TGTGCCAGCAGTTCCCCTGGGAGACACGTTGGTGTTGAGACCCAGTACTTC.

This clonotype was detected ten times or more. This chain connects TRBV19 to TRBJ2-1, with D perhaps TRBD2 (5 bases). The germline gives CDR1 LNHDA, CDR2 SQIVND (reference sequence). V was trimmed by 5 bases and J by 6 bases, leaving 14 bases between them. The CDR3 contains 14 residues. The DNA of the CDR3 is TGTGCCAGTAGTGGGTCCAGCGGCCGCAATGAGCAGTTCTTC. It codes for CASSGSSGRNEQFF.

V and J are TRBV5-1 and TRBJ2-7, with 8 positions matching TRBD1. This CDR3 is built from 13 residues. Germline assignment: CDR1 SGHRS and CDR2 YFSETQ. Trimming at V came to 5 bases and at J to 3 bases, leaving 4 bases not matched to a gene. The chain's CDR3 is CASRRDRSYEQYF. CDR3 DNA: TGCGCCAGCAGAAGGGACAGGAGCTACGAGCAGTACTTC.

This clonotype has at least ten counts. V is TRBV6-2 or TRBV6-3 and J is TRBJ2-7; the match to TRBD2 covers 8 bases. Germline trimming cut 8 bases from V and 0 bases from J; bases unmatched to any gene: 9. Germline V lookup: CDR1 MNHEY, CDR2 SVGEGT. The CDR3 is made up of 15 amino acids. CDR3 protein: CASLAGTRPSYEQYF. The CDR3 nucleotides read TGTGCCAGCCTTGCCGGGACTAGGCCCTCCTACGAGCAGTACTTC.

This clonotype has a count of ten or more. The chain joins TRBV2 to TRBJ1-1; 7 positions match TRBD1. CDR1 is SNHLY and CDR2 is FYNNEI in the germline V gene. The CDR3 has 13 amino acids. V was pared by 2 bases and J by 3 bases, with 0 bases of the junction left unmatched. CDR3 nucleotides: TGTGCCAGCAGTGAAACAGGGGACACTGAAGCTTTCTTT. Translation: CASSETGDTEAFF.

The chain carries TRBV7-9 and TRBJ1-5; 10 nucleotides line up with TRBD1. Germline V CDR1 and CDR2: SEHNR, FQNEAQ (reference sequence). V shed 4 bases and J 6 bases; nucleotides not matched to a gene: 6. The CDR3 runs 15 residues. The CDR3 region has the DNA TGTGCCAGCAGCTCAGGACAGGGGGGCCCTCAGCCCCAGCATTTT. Residues: CASSSGQGGPQPQHF.